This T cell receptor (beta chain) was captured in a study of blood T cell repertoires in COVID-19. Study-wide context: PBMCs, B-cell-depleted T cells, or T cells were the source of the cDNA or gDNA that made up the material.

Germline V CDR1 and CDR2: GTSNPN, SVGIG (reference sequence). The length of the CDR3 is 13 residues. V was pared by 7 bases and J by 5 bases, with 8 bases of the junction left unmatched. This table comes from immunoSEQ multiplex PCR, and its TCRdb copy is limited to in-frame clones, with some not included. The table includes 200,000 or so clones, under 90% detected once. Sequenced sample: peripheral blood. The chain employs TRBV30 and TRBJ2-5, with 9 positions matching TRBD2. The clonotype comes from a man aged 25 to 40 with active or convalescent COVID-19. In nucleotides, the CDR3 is TGTGCCTCTTCGGGACTAGCAAGCGAGACCCAGTACTTC. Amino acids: CASSGLASETQYF.